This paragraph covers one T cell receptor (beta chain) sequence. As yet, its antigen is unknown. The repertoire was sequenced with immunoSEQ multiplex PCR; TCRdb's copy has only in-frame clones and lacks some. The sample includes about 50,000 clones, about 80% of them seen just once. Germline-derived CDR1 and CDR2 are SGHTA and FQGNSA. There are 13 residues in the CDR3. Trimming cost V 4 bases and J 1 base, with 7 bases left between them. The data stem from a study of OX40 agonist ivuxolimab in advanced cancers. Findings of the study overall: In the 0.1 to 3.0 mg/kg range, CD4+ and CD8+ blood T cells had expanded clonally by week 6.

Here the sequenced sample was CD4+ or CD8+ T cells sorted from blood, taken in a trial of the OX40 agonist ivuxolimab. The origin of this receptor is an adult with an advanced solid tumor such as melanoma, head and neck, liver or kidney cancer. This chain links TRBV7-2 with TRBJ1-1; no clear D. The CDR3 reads CASSSTQNTEAFF. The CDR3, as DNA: TGTGCCAGCAGCTCCACACAGAACACTGAAGCTTTCTTT.